This TCR beta chain appears in the sequencing data of a study of beta chain features in type 1 diabetes. This clone has just one count. V shed 0 bases and J shed 5 bases, with 13 bases lying between them. There are 15 residues in the CDR3. Looked up from germline, CDR1 is KGHSY and CDR2 is FQNENV. What was sequenced were expressed TCRB transcripts, since all of the isolated RNA had been reverse transcribed. Data came from immunoSEQ multiplex PCR; TCRdb stores just in-frame clones and leaves some out. This table holds some 900,000 clones, about 17% found once. This TCR was sampled from a woman between 18 and 29 years old in good health. This sequence joins TRBV16 and TRBJ1-1; D unclear. Sequencing was done on a sample of naive CD4+ T cells from blood. CDR3 loop: CASSQSVFRATEAFF. CDR3 coding DNA: TGTGCCAGCAGCCAATCCGTGTTCCGGGCGACTGAAGCTTTCTTT. The variable domain in full, completed from reference TRBV16 and TRBJ1-1, reads GEEVAQTPKHLVRGEGQKAKLYCAPIKGHSYVFWYQQVLKNEFKFLISFQNENVFDETGMPKERFSAKCLPNSPCSLEIQATKLEDSAVYFCASSQSVFRATEAFFGQGTRLTVV.